Below are 27 T cell receptor beta chains sequenced from a single sample in a study of cytomegalovirus exposure and HLA in healthy donors. This PCR relied on a set of 60 Vbeta primers and 13 Jbeta primers. Profiling relied on immunoSEQ multiplex PCR, and the TCRdb table lists in-frame clones only, not all of them. The table includes some 200,000 clones, around 79% detected once. Sequences were obtained from PBMCs. The source of these receptors is a girl aged 5-17 years in good health and CMV-seropositive.

CDR3 sequence (DNA): TGTGCCAGCAGTTACCCGGGTGACCAAGGGGGAGAGACCCAGTACTTC. Its translation: CASSYPGDQGGETQYF. The chain is built from TRBV6-6 and TRBJ2-5, with D possibly matching TRBD1 (6 bases). The CDR3 length is 16 residues. The V gene's germline CDR1 is MNHNY and CDR2 SVGAGI (reference sequence). V lost 2 bases, J lost 4 bases, and 17 bases lay in between.

This clone was detected once. Other DNA sequences in the sample encode the same CDR3. The chain employs TRBV4-3 and TRBJ1-5, with D tentatively TRBD1 (6 bases). Germline V gives CDR1 LGHNA, CDR2 YSLEER. Trimming pared 0 bases from V and 1 base from J, leaving 7 bases between. This CDR3 has 15 residues. The CDR3 spells CASSQETGSNQPQHF. The CDR3 bases are TGCGCCAGCAGCCAAGAAACAGGGAGCAATCAGCCCCAGCATTTT.

This clone was recorded a few times. This chain uses TRBV25-1 with TRBJ1-1; D unclear. The CDR3 loop spans 13 amino acids. Germline V gene lookup returns CDR1 MGHDK and CDR2 SYGVNS. V was shortened by 7 bases and J by 2 bases, with 11 bases between the two germline ends. The CDR3 nucleotides are TGTGCCAGCACTTCCCGGGGAAACACTGAAGCTTTCTTT. Amino acid sequence: CASTSRGNTEAFF.

This chain joins TRBV10-2 and TRBJ2-1, with a weak D call TRBD1 (6 bases). CDR1 is WSHSY and CDR2 is SAAADI in the germline V gene. The CDR3 is 13 amino acids. V was pared by 6 bases and J by 12 bases, with 18 bases between. This chain's CDR3 is CASSDRSVKWQFF. In DNA form, the CDR3 reads TGCGCCAGCAGCGACAGGTCGGTAAAGTGGCAGTTCTTC.

This chain uses TRBV29-1 with TRBJ2-2; D is possibly TRBD1 (5 bases). Germline CDR1 is SQVTM and CDR2 is ANQGSEA. The CDR3 sequence is 15 residues long. The ends were cut back, 3 bases at V and 2 bases at J, with 13 bases in the middle. The CDR3 sequence: CSVEWAGINTGELFF. DNA of the CDR3: TGCAGCGTTGAGTGGGCAGGGATAAACACCGGGGAGCTGTTTTTT.

In this sample, this clone turned up a few times. The chain links TRBV9 to TRBJ2-3, with TRBD1 matching over 12 bases. Germline V lookup: CDR1 SGDLS, CDR2 YYNGEE. Trimming cost V 0 bases and J 2 bases; bases outside gene matches: 4. The CDR3 has 17 amino acids. CDR3 bases: TGTGCCAGCAGCGTAGCCGGGACAGGGGGCAACACAGATACGCAGTATTTT. Protein sequence: CASSVAGTGGNTDTQYF.

J is TRBJ2-3 and V is TRBV5-6; TRBD2 matches 15 bases. V dropped 4 bases and J dropped 3; count of bases not matched to a gene: 3. There are 16 residues in the CDR3. Germline V CDR1 and CDR2: SGHDT, YYEEEE. The CDR3 bases are TGTGCCAGCAGCCAGGGACTAGCGGGGGGAACAGATACGCAGTATTTT. This sequence encodes CASSQGLAGGTDTQYF.

The V gene is TRBV5-8, the J gene TRBJ2-3; weak D call: TRBD2 (7 bases). V gave up 2 bases and J gave up 5 bases, with 12 bases separating them. This CDR3 is built from 14 residues. Per germline, CDR1 SGHTS and CDR2 YDEGEE. The CDR3 nucleotides are TGTGCCAGCAGCTTTCGGGGGGCGGAAGATACGCAGTATTTT. Translated: CASSFRGAEDTQYF.

V is TRBV4-3 and J is TRBJ1-2; D gene uncertain. CDR1 and CDR2 from the germline V gene are LGHNA and YSLEER. The CDR3 has 15 residues. Deletions cut 2 bases from V and 4 bases from J, with 14 bases between. The CDR3 loop is CASSQKAAGIYGYTF. The DNA of the CDR3 is TGCGCCAGCAGCCAAAAAGCGGCGGGGATCTATGGCTACACCTTC.

This clone has just one count. The chain has TRBV9 and TRBJ2-3; 11 positions match TRBD2. The CDR3 totals 16 residues. V gave up 3 bases and J gave up 2 bases; unmatched junction bases: 5. Per the germline V gene, CDR1 is SGDLS and CDR2 is YYNGEE. The CDR3 DNA sequence: TGTGCCAGCAGCGCGGTAGCGGGGGGGCCCACAGATACGCAGTATTTT. This encodes CASSAVAGGPTDTQYF. The full variable domain, in which reference TRBV9 and TRBJ2-3 provide the parts outside the CDR3, is DSGVTQTPKHLITATGQRVTLRCSPRSGDLSVYWYQQSLDQGLQFLIQYYNGEERAKGNILERFSAQQFPDLHSELNLSSLELGDSALYFCASSAVAGGPTDTQYFGPGTRLTVL.

The chain combines TRBV7-9 with TRBJ1-4, with 7 nucleotides matching TRBD1. CDR3 size: 15 residues. After removal of 1 base from V and 8 bases from J, the junction contained 7 bases not matched to a gene. In germline, CDR1 is SEHNR, CDR2 FQNEAQ (reference sequence). The CDR3 DNA reads TGTGCCAGCAGCTTAGAGATGACAGGGAACGAAAAACTGTTTTTT. This encodes CASSLEMTGNEKLFF.

V is TRBV23-1 and J is TRBJ2-4, with 8 nucleotides matching TRBD1. TRBV23-1 is filed as an ORF, its function uncertain. The V segment lost 2 bases and the J segment 0 bases; nucleotides outside the gene matches: 3. The CDR3 sequence is 16 residues long. The CDR3 DNA reads as TGCGCCAGCAGTCAACCCAGGGGGCTAGCCAAAAACATTCAGTACTTC. Amino acid sequence: CASSQPRGLAKNIQYF.

The chain joins TRBV29-1 to TRBJ1-2; tentative D call: TRBD1 (6 bases). The V gene lost 6 bases and the J gene lost 7 bases, with 24 bases spanning the gap. Germline loops: CDR1 SQVTM, CDR2 ANQGSEA. The CDR3 covers 15 residues. The CDR3 here is CSVSELPGDFGGYTF. The CDR3 region has the DNA TGCAGCGTATCTGAATTACCAGGGGATTTCGGTGGCTACACCTTC.

The V call is TRBV6-5, the J call TRBJ1-2; 8 positions agree with TRBD1. J lost 7 bases, V lost 5 bases, and 12 bases had no gene match. This CDR3 is built from 15 residues. The V gene's germline CDR1 is MNHEY and CDR2 SVGAGI. CDR3 residues: CASSGQGASPGGYTF. DNA of the CDR3: TGTGCCAGCAGTGGACAGGGCGCGTCGCCTGGTGGCTACACCTTC.

The rearrangement joins TRBV4-1 to TRBJ1-2; TRBD1 is a possible D gene (5 bases). CDR1 MGHRA and CDR2 YSYEKL come from the germline V gene. Between the trimmed V and J ends, which lost 4 bases and 3 bases, there was a span of 18 bases. This CDR3 comprises 16 residues. This chain's CDR3 is CASSPLGGEDDYGYTF. The CDR3 nucleotides read TGCGCCAGCAGCCCTCTCGGAGGGGAGGACGACTATGGCTACACCTTC.

The chain employs TRBV9 and TRBJ1-6, with D unresolved. This CDR3 region has 13 residues. Trimming shortened V by 0 bases and J by 7 bases, and 5 bases separated the two germline ends. Germline loops: CDR1 SGDLS, CDR2 YYNGEE. CDR3 residues: CASSVAGNSPLHF. In DNA form, the CDR3 reads TGTGCCAGCAGCGTAGCAGGCAATTCACCCCTCCACTTT.

This chain uses TRBV30 with TRBJ1-3, with D tentatively TRBD1 (5 bases). Germline CDR1 is GTSNPN and CDR2 is SVGIG (reference sequence). The CDR3 has 13 amino acids. The CDR3 here is CAVTGTTGNTIYF. The DNA of the CDR3 is TGTGCGGTCACCGGGACTACGGGAAACACCATATATTTT.

This chain joins TRBV27 and TRBJ2-5; D may be TRBD2 (5 bases). With the DNA end fitting TRBJ2-7 better, the J assignment may be wrong. The germline CDR1 and CDR2 sequences are MNHEY and SMNVEV (reference sequence). This CDR3 contains 15 residues. The CDR3 region is CASSLSGGSGTEQYF. CDR3 in DNA: TGTGCCAGCAGTTTAAGTGGAGGAAGTGGTACCGAGCAGTACTTC.

V usage is TRBV10-3 and J usage is TRBJ1-3, with D hard to call. CDR3 length equals 13 residues. Per the germline V gene, CDR1 is ENHRY and CDR2 is SYGVKD. Trimming took 0 bases from V and 10 from J, leaving 10 bases between them. Written as DNA, the CDR3 is TGTGCCATCAGTGAGTCGACGGGAAGAACCATATATTTT. Encoded protein: CAISESTGRTIYF.

This clone was detected only a few times. V usage is TRBV19 and J usage is TRBJ2-5; TRBD2 might be the D (6 bases). The CDR3 contains 13 residues. Germline lookup yields CDR1 LNHDA and CDR2 SQIVND (reference sequence). V was shortened by 5 bases and J by 1 base, with 8 bases between the two germline ends. The CDR3 region has the DNA TGTGCCAGTAGTCGCGGGATCCAAGAGACCCAGTACTTC. Residues: CASSRGIQETQYF.

V gene TRBV9 combines with J gene TRBJ2-5; possibly TRBD2 for D (5 bases). The V gene's germline CDR1 is SGDLS and CDR2 YYNGEE. The CDR3 spans 15 residues. V lost 2 bases and J lost 4, with 15 bases in between. This CDR3 is CASSVGVEGGETQYF. In DNA form, the CDR3 reads TGTGCCAGCAGCGTCGGGGTTGAGGGTGGAGAGACCCAGTACTTC.

The chain links TRBV7-2 to TRBJ2-5; the D is unclear. V was trimmed by 4 bases and J by 5 bases, leaving 11 bases between them. Germline lookup yields CDR1 SGHTA and CDR2 FQGNSA. This CDR3 comprises 13 residues. CDR3 loop: CASSSKIQETQYF. As DNA, the CDR3 is TGTGCCAGCAGCTCGAAGATCCAGGAGACCCAGTACTTC.

The gene calls are TRBV5-1 and TRBJ2-7; possibly TRBD1 for D (6 bases). V lost 0 bases and J 5 bases, leaving 18 bases between the germline ends. In germline, CDR1 is SGHRS, CDR2 YFSETQ. The CDR3 contains 16 residues. The CDR3 sequence: CASSLAPQGKLHEQYF. CDR3 sequence (DNA): TGCGCCAGCAGCTTGGCCCCCCAGGGGAAGCTACACGAGCAGTACTTC.

The V call is TRBV6-1, the J call TRBJ2-7; 11 bases are shared with TRBD2. The junction had 10 bases not matched to a gene; V was cut back by 4 bases and J by 2 bases. The CDR3 length is 17 residues. CDR1 and CDR2 (germline): MNHNS, SASEGT. This CDR3 is CASSGSTSGGVPYEQYF. The CDR3 DNA reads TGTGCCAGCAGTGGGAGTACTAGCGGGGGCGTTCCCTACGAGCAGTACTTC.

This clone has only a few counts. The gene calls are TRBV4-1 and TRBJ1-2; possible D gene TRBD1, 6 bases. In germline, CDR1 is MGHRA, CDR2 YSYEKL. V was trimmed by 3 bases and J by 2 bases, leaving 13 bases between them. This CDR3 has 15 residues. For the CDR3, the DNA is TGCGCCAGCAGCCAGGCCTACAGGGAAAACTATGGCTACACCTTC. This encodes CASSQAYRENYGYTF.

The chain employs TRBV15 and TRBJ2-1; 7 positions agree with TRBD1. The CDR3 runs 13 residues. CDR1 is LNHNV, CDR2 YYDKDF, per germline (reference sequence). With 5 bases clipped from V and 8 bases from J, the junction kept 6 bases outside the gene matches. Here the CDR3 DNA reads TGTGCCACCAGCTGGGACAGACGGTATGAGCAGTTCTTC. Translated: CATSWDRRYEQFF.

This chain joins TRBV18 and TRBJ1-5; D may be TRBD1 (5 bases). Germline V lookup: CDR1 KGHSH, CDR2 LQKENI. Trimming removed 2 bases from V and 6 bases from J, with 8 bases in between. This CDR3 contains 13 residues. CDR3 DNA sequence: TGTGCCAGCTCACCAGGGGCAAGTCAGCCCCAGCATTTT. This gives the protein CASSPGASQPQHF.